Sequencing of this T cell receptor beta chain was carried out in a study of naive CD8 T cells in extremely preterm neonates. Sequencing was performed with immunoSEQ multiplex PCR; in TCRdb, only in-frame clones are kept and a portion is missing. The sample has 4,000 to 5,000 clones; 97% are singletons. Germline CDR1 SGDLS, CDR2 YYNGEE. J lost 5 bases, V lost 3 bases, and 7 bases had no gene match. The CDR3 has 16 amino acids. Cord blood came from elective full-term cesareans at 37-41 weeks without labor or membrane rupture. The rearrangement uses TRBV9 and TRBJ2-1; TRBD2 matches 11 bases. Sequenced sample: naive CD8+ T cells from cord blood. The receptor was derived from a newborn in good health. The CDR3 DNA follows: TGTGCCAGCAGCGCGAGACTAGCGGGGCTAGACAATGAGCAGTTCTTC. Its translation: CASSARLAGLDNEQFF.